The 23 T cell receptor beta chains below were found in one sample sequenced in a study of blood T cell repertoires in COVID-19. Repertoires were generated with immunoSEQ multiplex PCR, while TCRdb's copy carries only in-frame clones and drops some. Of 250,000 to 350,000 clones listed, approximately 87% were seen once; the top ten hold approximately 5%. Sequencing used PBMCs or T cells enriched from blood (not recorded which). Source of these receptors: a woman aged 25 to 39 who had recovered from COVID-19.

This clone was seen once. This chain connects TRBV27 to TRBJ1-3; D ambiguous. The CDR3 runs to 16 residues. Germline V CDR1 and CDR2: MNHEY, SMNVEV (reference sequence). The V and J ends lost 2 bases and 0 bases respectively, with 11 bases between them. CDR3 in DNA: TGTGCCAGCAGTTTAGGGCCACCTCGCTCTGGAAACACCATATATTTT. Protein sequence: CASSLGPPRSGNTIYF.

The chain has TRBV5-1 and TRBJ1-1, with 9 bases lining up with TRBD1. Per germline, CDR1 SGHRS and CDR2 YFSETQ. This CDR3 comprises 15 residues. J lost 3 bases, V lost 5 bases, and 8 bases had no gene match. CDR3 in DNA: TGCGCCAGCAGTGCCGGGACAGGGCGGGACACTGAAGCTTTCTTT. This encodes CASSAGTGRDTEAFF.

This rearrangement joins TRBV2 to TRBJ1-1; D gene ambiguous. This CDR3 has 18 amino acids. Trimming removed 9 bases at V and 1 base at J, with 27 bases between. Germline CDR1 reads SNHLY; CDR2 reads FYNNEI. The CDR3 reads CASTRARRRAIENTEAFF. The DNA for the CDR3 is TGTGCCAGTACAAGAGCTCGACGGAGGGCCATCGAGAACACTGAAGCTTTCTTT.

The J gene is TRBJ2-5, the V gene TRBV21-1; the table names TRBD2, a call not compared with the DNA. TRBV21-1 is a recognized pseudogene. The CDR3 length is 16 residues. The chain's CDR3 is CASRNILAGGGETQYF. The CDR3 DNA sequence: TGTGCCAGCAGGAACATACTAGCGGGGGGAGGAGAGACCCAGTACTTC.

The V and J genes are TRBV5-1 and TRBJ1-3, with D maybe TRBD1 (6 bases). Germline V gives CDR1 SGHRS, CDR2 YFSETQ. Trimming removed 1 base at V and 0 bases at J, with 11 bases between. The CDR3 has 16 residues. CDR3 protein: CASSLWEGGSGNTIYF. CDR3 sequence (DNA): TGCGCCAGCAGCTTGTGGGAAGGGGGCTCTGGAAACACCATATATTTT.

This CDR3 reads CASSLDQGQETQYF. The CDR3 coding sequence is TGTGCCAGCAGCTTGGATCAGGGCCAAGAGACCCAGTACTTC. The gene calls are TRBV5-4 and TRBJ2-5, with D tentatively TRBD1 (5 bases). V lost 0 bases, J lost 1 base, and 7 bases lay in between. This CDR3 region has 14 residues. Germline assignment: CDR1 SGHNT and CDR2 YYREEE (reference sequence).

The V and J genes are TRBV19 and TRBJ2-3; D is perhaps TRBD1 (5 bases). CDR3 size: 16 residues. The germline gives CDR1 LNHDA, CDR2 SQIVND (reference sequence). Trimming cost V 8 bases and J 0 bases, with 18 bases left between them. The CDR3 DNA is TGTGCCAGTGGGGCAACTTTTGGGCACAGCACAGATACGCAGTATTTT. Amino acid sequence: CASGATFGHSTDTQYF.

V is TRBV6-6 and J is TRBJ1-5; unclear D gene. Germline V CDR1 and CDR2: MNHNY, SVGAGI (reference sequence). This CDR3 contains 14 residues. Deletions cut 6 bases from V and 3 bases from J, with 12 bases between. CDR3 residues: CASSVLPLNQPQHF. The CDR3 region has the DNA TGTGCCAGCAGCGTCCTCCCCCTCAATCAGCCCCAGCATTTT.

V and J are TRBV19 and TRBJ2-7, with D tentatively TRBD1 (5 bases). CDR1 and CDR2 from the germline V gene are LNHDA and SQIVND (reference sequence). The V and J ends lost 3 bases and 0 bases respectively, with 9 bases between them. This CDR3 has 14 residues. The CDR3 loop is CASSMGPTSYEQYF. CDR3 nucleotide sequence: TGTGCCAGTAGTATGGGGCCAACCTCCTACGAGCAGTACTTC. Based on the CDR3 plus reference TRBV19 and TRBJ2-7, the full variable domain is DGGITQSPKYLFRKEGQNVTLSCEQNLNHDAMYWYRQDPGQGLRLIYYSQIVNDFQKGDIAEGYSVSREKKESFPLTVTSAQKNPTAFYLCASSMGPTSYEQYFGPGTRLTVT.

The chain joins TRBV28 to TRBJ2-7, with D perhaps matching TRBD2 (6 bases). Germline V gene lookup returns CDR1 MDHEN and CDR2 SYDVKM. The V end lost 6 bases, the J end lost 5 bases, and 17 bases lay between the germline ends. This CDR3 has 14 residues. The CDR3 DNA follows: TGTGCCAGCAGGTTACCGGGACTTGCCAACGAGCAGTACTTC. This sequence encodes CASRLPGLANEQYF.

This sequence joins TRBV19 and TRBJ1-2, with TRBD1 matching over 12 bases. Germline V gene sequence: CDR1 LNHDA, CDR2 SQIVND (reference sequence). This CDR3 spans 19 amino acids. After removal of 1 base from V and 8 bases from J, the junction contained 17 bases not matched to a gene. In nucleotides, the CDR3 is TGTGCCAGTAGTATAGGGAAATGGGACAGGGGGCGCAGAGTGGCAGGCTACACCTTC. Its protein is CASSIGKWDRGRRVAGYTF.

This clone was seen just once. This chain links TRBV11-3 with TRBJ1-2, with D possibly being TRBD1 (5 bases). Trimming stripped 7 bases from V and 3 bases from J, with 12 bases between. Looked up from germline, CDR1 is SGHNT and CDR2 is YENEEA. This CDR3 is built from 13 residues. The CDR3: CASTPRGYYGYTF. CDR3 coding DNA: TGTGCCAGCACCCCCCGGGGGTACTATGGCTACACCTTC.

The genes are TRBV4-2 and TRBJ2-3; 8 bases are a match to TRBD2. The germline gives CDR1 LGHNA, CDR2 YNFKEQ. V shed 0 bases, J shed 1 base, and the junction held 6 bases outside the gene matches. The CDR3 extends over 17 amino acids. CDR3 sequence reads: CASSQDPSGGGTDTQYF. The CDR3 nucleotides are TGTGCCAGCAGCCAAGATCCCAGCGGGGGAGGCACAGATACGCAGTATTTT.

The rearrangement uses TRBV29-1 and TRBJ1-1; D remains ambiguous. Per the germline V gene, CDR1 is SQVTM and CDR2 is ANQGSEA. This CDR3 spans 11 amino acids. Trimming pared 2 bases from V and 6 bases from J, leaving 7 bases between. The CDR3 protein is CSVEPGAEAFF. CDR3 bases: TGCAGCGTTGAACCCGGTGCTGAAGCTTTCTTT.

This clone appeared once. V usage is TRBV6-6 and J usage is TRBJ2-7; tentative D call: TRBD2 (6 bases). This CDR3 is 17 amino acids long. Trimming took off 5 bases at V and 2 bases at J, with 22 bases between the two ends. CDR1 is MNHNY, CDR2 SVGAGI, per germline (reference sequence). This CDR3 reads CASSRGEDWGLPYEQYF. CDR3 sequence (DNA): TGTGCCAGCAGTCGAGGGGAGGATTGGGGCCTCCCCTACGAGCAGTACTTC.

The rearrangement uses TRBV5-1 and TRBJ1-5, with D possibly TRBD1 on 5 matching bases. V lost 1 base and J 2 bases, leaving 10 bases between the germline ends. This CDR3 spans 15 amino acids. The germline gives CDR1 SGHRS, CDR2 YFSETQ. The chain's CDR3 is CASSLNAGGNQPQHF. The DNA of the CDR3 is TGCGCCAGCAGCTTGAACGCGGGGGGCAATCAGCCCCAGCATTTT.

In its sample, this clone was seen once. The chain is built from TRBV24-1 and TRBJ1-6, with D possibly being TRBD1 (5 bases). Deletions cut 5 bases from V and 6 bases from J, with 10 bases between. Germline V lookup: CDR1 KGHDR, CDR2 SFDVKD. The CDR3 is made up of 14 amino acids. This CDR3 is CATSASDSNSPLHF. The CDR3 coding sequence is TGTGCCACCAGTGCCTCCGACAGTAATTCACCCCTCCACTTT.

The chain uses TRBV5-1 and TRBJ1-3; TRBD1 might be the D (5 bases). Germline V gene lookup returns CDR1 SGHRS and CDR2 YFSETQ. V was trimmed by 4 bases and J by 0 bases, leaving 14 bases between them. CDR3 length equals 16 residues. This chain's CDR3 is CASSPGHIFSGNTIYF. CDR3 sequence (DNA): TGCGCCAGCAGCCCCGGACACATCTTCTCTGGAAACACCATATATTTT. The full variable domain, its missing parts supplied by reference TRBV5-1 and TRBJ1-3, is KAGVTQTPRYLIKTRGQQVTLSCSPISGHRSVSWYQQTPGQGLQFLFEYFSETQRNKGNFPGRFSGRQFSNSRSEMNVSTLELGDSALYLCASSPGHIFSGNTIYFGEGSWLTVV.

The V call is TRBV28, the J call TRBJ1-1; 7 nucleotides match TRBD1. The CDR3 spans 16 residues. The germline V gene encodes CDR1 MDHEN and CDR2 SYDVKM. J was trimmed by 1 base and V by 5 bases; bases with no gene match: 10. This CDR3 reads CASSQGDMTGNTEAFF. The CDR3 nucleotides are TGTGCCAGCAGTCAGGGGGACATGACTGGGAACACTGAAGCTTTCTTT.

In this sample, this clone turned up a few times. The gene calls are TRBV2 and TRBJ1-6; unclear D gene. This CDR3 region has 14 residues. Trimming removed 9 bases from V and 4 bases from J, with 13 bases in between. CDR1 SNHLY and CDR2 FYNNEI come from the germline V gene. The CDR3 spells CARRSPLYNSPLHF. The CDR3 DNA follows: TGTGCCAGACGGTCTCCCCTTTATAATTCACCCCTCCACTTT.

This chain connects TRBV10-3 to TRBJ1-2, with 9 positions matching TRBD1. The CDR3 covers 14 residues. J was trimmed by 2 bases and V by 6 bases; bases with no gene match: 4. Germline values: CDR1 ENHRY, CDR2 SYGVKD. The CDR3 region has the DNA TGTGCCATCAGGCCCGGGACAGGGAACTATGGCTACACCTTC. Amino acid sequence: CAIRPGTGNYGYTF.

The rearrangement links TRBV5-1 to TRBJ2-1, with TRBD1 identical over 7 bases. The CDR3 sequence is 14 residues long. Germline V gives CDR1 SGHRS, CDR2 YFSETQ. V dropped 4 bases and J dropped 6; count of bases not matched to a gene: 7. The CDR3 spells CASSRVTGPNEQFF. The CDR3 region has the DNA TGCGCCAGCAGCCGAGTGACAGGGCCCAATGAGCAGTTCTTC.

This sequence joins TRBV5-1 and TRBJ1-4, with 10 positions matching TRBD1. Losses at the gene ends were 4 bases for V and 6 bases for J; bases not matched to a gene: 3. The V gene's germline CDR1 is SGHRS and CDR2 YFSETQ. This CDR3 spans 14 amino acids. CDR3 bases: TGCGCCAGCAGCCGAGGGACAGGGGATGAAAAACTGTTTTTT. Its translation: CASSRGTGDEKLFF.